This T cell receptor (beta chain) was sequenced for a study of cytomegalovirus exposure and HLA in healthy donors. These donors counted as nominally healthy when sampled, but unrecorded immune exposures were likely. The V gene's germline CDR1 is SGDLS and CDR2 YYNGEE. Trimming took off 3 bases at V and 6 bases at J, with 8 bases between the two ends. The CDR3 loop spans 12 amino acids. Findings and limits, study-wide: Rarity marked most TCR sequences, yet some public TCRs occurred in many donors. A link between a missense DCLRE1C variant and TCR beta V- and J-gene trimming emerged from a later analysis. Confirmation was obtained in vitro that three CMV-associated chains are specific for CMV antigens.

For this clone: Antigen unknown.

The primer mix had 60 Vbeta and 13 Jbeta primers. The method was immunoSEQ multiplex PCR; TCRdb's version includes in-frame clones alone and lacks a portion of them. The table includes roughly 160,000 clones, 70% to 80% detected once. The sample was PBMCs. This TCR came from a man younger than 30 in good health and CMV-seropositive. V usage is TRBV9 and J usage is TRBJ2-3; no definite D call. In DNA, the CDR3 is TGTGCCAGCAGCGCCTCACGGGATACGCAGTATTTT. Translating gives CASSASRDTQYF. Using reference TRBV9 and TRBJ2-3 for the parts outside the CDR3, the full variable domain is DSGVTQTPKHLITATGQRVTLRCSPRSGDLSVYWYQQSLDQGLQFLIQYYNGEERAKGNILERFSAQQFPDLHSELNLSSLELGDSALYFCASSASRDTQYFGPGTRLTVL.